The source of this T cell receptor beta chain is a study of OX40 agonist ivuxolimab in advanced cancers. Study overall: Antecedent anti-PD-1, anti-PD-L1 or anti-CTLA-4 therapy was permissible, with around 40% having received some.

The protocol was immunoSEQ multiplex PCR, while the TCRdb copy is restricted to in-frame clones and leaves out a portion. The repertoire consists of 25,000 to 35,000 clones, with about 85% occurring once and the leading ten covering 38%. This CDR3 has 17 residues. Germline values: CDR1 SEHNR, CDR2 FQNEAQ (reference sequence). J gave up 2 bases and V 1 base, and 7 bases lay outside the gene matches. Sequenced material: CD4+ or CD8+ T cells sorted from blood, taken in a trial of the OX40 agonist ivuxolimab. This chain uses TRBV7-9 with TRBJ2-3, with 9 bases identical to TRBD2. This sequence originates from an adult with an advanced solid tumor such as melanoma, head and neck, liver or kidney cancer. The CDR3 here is CASSLGGLAGVTDTQYF. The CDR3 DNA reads TGTGCCAGCAGCTTAGGGGGACTAGCTGGAGTCACAGATACGCAGTATTTT. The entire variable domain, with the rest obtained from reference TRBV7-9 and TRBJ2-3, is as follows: DTGVSQNPRHKITKRGQNVTFRCDPISEHNRLYWYRQTLGQGPEFLTYFQNEAQLEKSRLLSDRFSAERPKGSFSTLEIQRTEQGDSAMYLCASSLGGLAGVTDTQYFGPGTRLTVL.